These 20 T cell receptor beta chains were sequenced from one sample in a study of cytomegalovirus exposure and HLA in healthy donors. Sequencing used immunoSEQ multiplex PCR; TCRdb keeps in-frame clones, though not all of them. The table shows 180,000 or so clones, with 86% occurring only once. Sequencing used PBMCs. The receptors come from a man aged 30-40 years in good health and CMV-seropositive.

The V call is TRBV7-9, the J call TRBJ1-5; TRBD1 aligns across 10 bases. V was clipped by 4 bases and J by 5 bases; unmatched bases: 8. Germline CDR1 reads SEHNR; CDR2 reads FQNEAQ (reference sequence). This CDR3 comprises 16 residues. CDR3 region: CASSSPGGTGDQPQHF. The CDR3 coding sequence is TGTGCCAGCAGCTCGCCCGGCGGGACAGGGGATCAGCCCCAGCATTTT.

This clone has a single count. The V gene is TRBV27, the J gene TRBJ1-3; D ambiguous. CDR1 is MNHEY and CDR2 is SMNVEV in the germline V gene (reference sequence). Trimming took off 6 bases at V and 0 bases at J, with 15 bases between the two ends. The CDR3 sequence is 16 residues long. This CDR3 is CASSLRGSSSGNTIYF. The CDR3 DNA follows: TGTGCCAGCAGCCTACGCGGCTCCAGCTCTGGAAACACCATATATTTT.

The V call is TRBV5-5, the J call TRBJ2-7; D perhaps matches TRBD1 (5 bases). Germline V gives CDR1 SGHKS, CDR2 YYEKEE (reference sequence). This CDR3 has 16 residues. The germline V and J ends were trimmed by 4 bases and 6 bases, with 23 bases remaining between them. The CDR3, as DNA: TGTGCCAGCAGCCAACAGTTCAGGGCGGCTACTGGCGAGCAGTACTTC. Protein: CASSQQFRAATGEQYF.

The chain employs TRBV5-6 and TRBJ2-5, with 7 bases matching TRBD2. CDR1 and CDR2 (germline): SGHDT, YYEEEE. After removal of 6 bases from V and 5 bases from J, the junction contained 7 bases not matched to a gene. This CDR3 contains 13 residues. The CDR3 region has the DNA TGTGCCAGCAACCCCCAGGGAGGGGAGACCCAGTACTTC. Protein sequence: CASNPQGGETQYF.

The rearrangement links TRBV15 to TRBJ1-5; D may be TRBD1 (5 bases). Germline assignment: CDR1 LNHNV and CDR2 YYDKDF (reference sequence). This CDR3 has 15 amino acids. V shed 5 bases and J shed 0 bases, with 11 bases lying between them. The CDR3 nucleotides read TGTGCCACCAGCCAGGGAGGATATAGCAATCAGCCCCAGCATTTT. This sequence encodes CATSQGGYSNQPQHF.

This clone appeared a few times. The V gene is TRBV7-2, the J gene TRBJ2-3, with D perhaps matching TRBD2 (5 bases). The CDR3 spans 15 residues. V lost 5 bases and J lost 0, with 12 bases in between. Germline V gene sequence: CDR1 SGHTA, CDR2 FQGNSA. Here the CDR3 reads CASSRGLPSTDTQYF. CDR3 bases: TGTGCCAGCAGCCGTGGACTTCCTAGCACAGATACGCAGTATTTT.

The chain combines TRBV29-1 with TRBJ2-3; the D is unclear. Trimming pared 7 bases from V and 9 bases from J, leaving 17 bases between. Germline assignment: CDR1 SQVTM and CDR2 ANQGSEA. The CDR3 is 12 residues long. CDR3 DNA: TGCAGCGCTATTGCTACCCTGGAAACGCAGTATTTT. Protein product: CSAIATLETQYF.

The CDR3 protein is CASRDRGYNSPLHF. The CDR3 DNA follows: TGCGCCAGCAGGGACAGGGGCTATAATTCACCCCTCCACTTT. The rearrangement joins TRBV5-1 to TRBJ1-6, with 9 bases lining up with TRBD1. Germline CDR1 SGHRS, CDR2 YFSETQ. The CDR3 totals 14 residues. V shed 5 bases, J shed 3 bases, and the junction held 0 bases outside the gene matches.

The rearrangement links TRBV19 to TRBJ2-7; D possibly corresponds to TRBD2 (7 bases). The V end lost 7 bases, the J end lost 2 bases, and 18 bases lay between the germline ends. The CDR3 is made up of 15 amino acids. Looked up from germline, CDR1 is LNHDA and CDR2 is SQIVND (reference sequence). CDR3 protein: CASNPGGGGTYEQYF. The CDR3 DNA follows: TGTGCCAGTAACCCCGGGGGCGGGGGCACCTACGAGCAGTACTTC. Variable domain in full (rest from reference TRBV19 and TRBJ2-7): DGGITQSPKYLFRKEGQNVTLSCEQNLNHDAMYWYRQDPGQGLRLIYYSQIVNDFQKGDIAEGYSVSREKKESFPLTVTSAQKNPTAFYLCASNPGGGGTYEQYFGPGTRLTVT.

This chain connects TRBV9 to TRBJ2-3; tentative D call: TRBD2 (7 bases). The CDR3 has 15 residues. V shed 3 bases and J shed 5 bases, with 16 bases lying between them. Germline V lookup: CDR1 SGDLS, CDR2 YYNGEE. The CDR3 spells CASSGGARERDTQYF. CDR3 DNA: TGTGCCAGCAGCGGGGGGGCGCGGGAGAGAGATACGCAGTATTTT.

This chain links TRBV29-1 with TRBJ1-4; weak D call: TRBD1 (6 bases). This CDR3 region has 13 residues. V gave up 7 bases and J gave up 3 bases, with 12 bases separating them. From germline, CDR1 is SQVTM and CDR2 ANQGSEA. The DNA for the CDR3 is TGCAGCGCCGTACAGGGTTCTAATGAAAAACTGTTTTTT. This codes for CSAVQGSNEKLFF.

The CDR3 spells CASSYLGDSRSPLHF. For the CDR3, the DNA is TGTGCCAGCAGTTACTTGGGGGATTCAAGATCACCCCTCCACTTT. This chain joins TRBV6-5 and TRBJ1-6, with a possible D match to TRBD1 (5 bases). The CDR3 has 15 amino acids. CDR1 is MNHEY and CDR2 is SVGAGI in the germline V gene. V was pared by 1 base and J by 10 bases, with 14 bases between.

The chain couples TRBV28 to TRBJ2-3; TRBD2 matches 8 bases. This CDR3 is 16 amino acids long. CDR1 is MDHEN, CDR2 SYDVKM, per germline. V shed 7 bases, J shed 5 bases, and the junction held 14 bases outside the gene matches. Here the CDR3 DNA reads TGTGCCAGCACTTTCGGACTAGCAAAGTCTCAAGATACGCAGTATTTT. It codes for CASTFGLAKSQDTQYF.

J is TRBJ1-6 and V is TRBV4-3; 7 nucleotides align to TRBD1. Looked up from germline, CDR1 is LGHNA and CDR2 is YSLEER. V dropped 1 base and J dropped 10; count of bases not matched to a gene: 7. The CDR3 runs 15 residues. CDR3 protein: CASSQARGQTSPLHF. In nucleotides, the CDR3 is TGCGCCAGCAGCCAAGCGCGGGGACAGACGTCACCCCTCCACTTT.

The CDR3 region has the DNA TGTGCCAGCAGTGTCCTCGTCCAGGGGGCCTCCTACGAGCAGTACTTC. Protein sequence: CASSVLVQGASYEQYF. The J gene is TRBJ2-7, the V gene TRBV6-1, with 8 bases matching TRBD1. V gave up 4 bases and J gave up 0 bases; unmatched junction bases: 8. Germline V lookup: CDR1 MNHNS, CDR2 SASEGT. This CDR3 comprises 16 residues.

The chain recombines TRBV10-3 with TRBJ2-7, with D hard to call. The germline V and J ends were trimmed by 6 bases and 0 bases, with 15 bases remaining between them. The V gene's germline CDR1 is ENHRY and CDR2 SYGVKD. The CDR3 runs to 15 residues. The CDR3 protein is CAISSRATYSYEQYF. The DNA for the CDR3 is TGTGCCATCAGCTCCCGGGCCACCTACTCCTACGAGCAGTACTTC.

This chain joins TRBV5-6 and TRBJ1-2; D is perhaps TRBD1 (5 bases). The CDR3 length is 15 residues. Trimming cost V 1 base and J 3 bases, with 13 bases left between them. In germline, CDR1 is SGHDT, CDR2 YYEEEE. In nucleotides, the CDR3 is TGTGCCAGCAGCTTGTGGGGCGGAATTTACTATGGCTACACCTTC. Its protein product is CASSLWGGIYYGYTF.

V usage is TRBV30 and J usage is TRBJ1-6, with D possibly matching TRBD1 (6 bases). Germline-derived CDR1 and CDR2 are GTSNPN and SVGIG (reference sequence). The CDR3 totals 14 residues. Trimming left V 2 bases short and J 6 bases short, with 11 bases between. The CDR3 protein is CAWSRGVGNSPLHF. CDR3 nucleotide sequence: TGTGCCTGGAGTAGGGGGGTAGGTAATTCACCCCTCCACTTT.

This clone is a singleton in its sample. The chain combines TRBV18 with TRBJ1-5; D ambiguous. Looked up from germline, CDR1 is KGHSH and CDR2 is LQKENI. The V end lost 3 bases, the J end lost 3 bases, and 12 bases lay between the germline ends. This CDR3 spans 15 amino acids. CDR3 nucleotide sequence: TGTGCCAGCTCACCGCTCGACGGATACAATCAGCCCCAGCATTTT. Translated, it gives CASSPLDGYNQPQHF.

The V gene is TRBV27, the J gene TRBJ1-6, with 9 bases that match TRBD1. CDR3 length equals 14 residues. V lost 5 bases, J lost 10 bases, and 6 bases stayed unmatched. The germline V gene has CDR1 MNHEY and CDR2 SMNVEV (reference sequence). The CDR3 DNA is TGTGCCAGCAGTCTACAGGGGGCACGATCACCCCTCCACTTT. It translates to CASSLQGARSPLHF.